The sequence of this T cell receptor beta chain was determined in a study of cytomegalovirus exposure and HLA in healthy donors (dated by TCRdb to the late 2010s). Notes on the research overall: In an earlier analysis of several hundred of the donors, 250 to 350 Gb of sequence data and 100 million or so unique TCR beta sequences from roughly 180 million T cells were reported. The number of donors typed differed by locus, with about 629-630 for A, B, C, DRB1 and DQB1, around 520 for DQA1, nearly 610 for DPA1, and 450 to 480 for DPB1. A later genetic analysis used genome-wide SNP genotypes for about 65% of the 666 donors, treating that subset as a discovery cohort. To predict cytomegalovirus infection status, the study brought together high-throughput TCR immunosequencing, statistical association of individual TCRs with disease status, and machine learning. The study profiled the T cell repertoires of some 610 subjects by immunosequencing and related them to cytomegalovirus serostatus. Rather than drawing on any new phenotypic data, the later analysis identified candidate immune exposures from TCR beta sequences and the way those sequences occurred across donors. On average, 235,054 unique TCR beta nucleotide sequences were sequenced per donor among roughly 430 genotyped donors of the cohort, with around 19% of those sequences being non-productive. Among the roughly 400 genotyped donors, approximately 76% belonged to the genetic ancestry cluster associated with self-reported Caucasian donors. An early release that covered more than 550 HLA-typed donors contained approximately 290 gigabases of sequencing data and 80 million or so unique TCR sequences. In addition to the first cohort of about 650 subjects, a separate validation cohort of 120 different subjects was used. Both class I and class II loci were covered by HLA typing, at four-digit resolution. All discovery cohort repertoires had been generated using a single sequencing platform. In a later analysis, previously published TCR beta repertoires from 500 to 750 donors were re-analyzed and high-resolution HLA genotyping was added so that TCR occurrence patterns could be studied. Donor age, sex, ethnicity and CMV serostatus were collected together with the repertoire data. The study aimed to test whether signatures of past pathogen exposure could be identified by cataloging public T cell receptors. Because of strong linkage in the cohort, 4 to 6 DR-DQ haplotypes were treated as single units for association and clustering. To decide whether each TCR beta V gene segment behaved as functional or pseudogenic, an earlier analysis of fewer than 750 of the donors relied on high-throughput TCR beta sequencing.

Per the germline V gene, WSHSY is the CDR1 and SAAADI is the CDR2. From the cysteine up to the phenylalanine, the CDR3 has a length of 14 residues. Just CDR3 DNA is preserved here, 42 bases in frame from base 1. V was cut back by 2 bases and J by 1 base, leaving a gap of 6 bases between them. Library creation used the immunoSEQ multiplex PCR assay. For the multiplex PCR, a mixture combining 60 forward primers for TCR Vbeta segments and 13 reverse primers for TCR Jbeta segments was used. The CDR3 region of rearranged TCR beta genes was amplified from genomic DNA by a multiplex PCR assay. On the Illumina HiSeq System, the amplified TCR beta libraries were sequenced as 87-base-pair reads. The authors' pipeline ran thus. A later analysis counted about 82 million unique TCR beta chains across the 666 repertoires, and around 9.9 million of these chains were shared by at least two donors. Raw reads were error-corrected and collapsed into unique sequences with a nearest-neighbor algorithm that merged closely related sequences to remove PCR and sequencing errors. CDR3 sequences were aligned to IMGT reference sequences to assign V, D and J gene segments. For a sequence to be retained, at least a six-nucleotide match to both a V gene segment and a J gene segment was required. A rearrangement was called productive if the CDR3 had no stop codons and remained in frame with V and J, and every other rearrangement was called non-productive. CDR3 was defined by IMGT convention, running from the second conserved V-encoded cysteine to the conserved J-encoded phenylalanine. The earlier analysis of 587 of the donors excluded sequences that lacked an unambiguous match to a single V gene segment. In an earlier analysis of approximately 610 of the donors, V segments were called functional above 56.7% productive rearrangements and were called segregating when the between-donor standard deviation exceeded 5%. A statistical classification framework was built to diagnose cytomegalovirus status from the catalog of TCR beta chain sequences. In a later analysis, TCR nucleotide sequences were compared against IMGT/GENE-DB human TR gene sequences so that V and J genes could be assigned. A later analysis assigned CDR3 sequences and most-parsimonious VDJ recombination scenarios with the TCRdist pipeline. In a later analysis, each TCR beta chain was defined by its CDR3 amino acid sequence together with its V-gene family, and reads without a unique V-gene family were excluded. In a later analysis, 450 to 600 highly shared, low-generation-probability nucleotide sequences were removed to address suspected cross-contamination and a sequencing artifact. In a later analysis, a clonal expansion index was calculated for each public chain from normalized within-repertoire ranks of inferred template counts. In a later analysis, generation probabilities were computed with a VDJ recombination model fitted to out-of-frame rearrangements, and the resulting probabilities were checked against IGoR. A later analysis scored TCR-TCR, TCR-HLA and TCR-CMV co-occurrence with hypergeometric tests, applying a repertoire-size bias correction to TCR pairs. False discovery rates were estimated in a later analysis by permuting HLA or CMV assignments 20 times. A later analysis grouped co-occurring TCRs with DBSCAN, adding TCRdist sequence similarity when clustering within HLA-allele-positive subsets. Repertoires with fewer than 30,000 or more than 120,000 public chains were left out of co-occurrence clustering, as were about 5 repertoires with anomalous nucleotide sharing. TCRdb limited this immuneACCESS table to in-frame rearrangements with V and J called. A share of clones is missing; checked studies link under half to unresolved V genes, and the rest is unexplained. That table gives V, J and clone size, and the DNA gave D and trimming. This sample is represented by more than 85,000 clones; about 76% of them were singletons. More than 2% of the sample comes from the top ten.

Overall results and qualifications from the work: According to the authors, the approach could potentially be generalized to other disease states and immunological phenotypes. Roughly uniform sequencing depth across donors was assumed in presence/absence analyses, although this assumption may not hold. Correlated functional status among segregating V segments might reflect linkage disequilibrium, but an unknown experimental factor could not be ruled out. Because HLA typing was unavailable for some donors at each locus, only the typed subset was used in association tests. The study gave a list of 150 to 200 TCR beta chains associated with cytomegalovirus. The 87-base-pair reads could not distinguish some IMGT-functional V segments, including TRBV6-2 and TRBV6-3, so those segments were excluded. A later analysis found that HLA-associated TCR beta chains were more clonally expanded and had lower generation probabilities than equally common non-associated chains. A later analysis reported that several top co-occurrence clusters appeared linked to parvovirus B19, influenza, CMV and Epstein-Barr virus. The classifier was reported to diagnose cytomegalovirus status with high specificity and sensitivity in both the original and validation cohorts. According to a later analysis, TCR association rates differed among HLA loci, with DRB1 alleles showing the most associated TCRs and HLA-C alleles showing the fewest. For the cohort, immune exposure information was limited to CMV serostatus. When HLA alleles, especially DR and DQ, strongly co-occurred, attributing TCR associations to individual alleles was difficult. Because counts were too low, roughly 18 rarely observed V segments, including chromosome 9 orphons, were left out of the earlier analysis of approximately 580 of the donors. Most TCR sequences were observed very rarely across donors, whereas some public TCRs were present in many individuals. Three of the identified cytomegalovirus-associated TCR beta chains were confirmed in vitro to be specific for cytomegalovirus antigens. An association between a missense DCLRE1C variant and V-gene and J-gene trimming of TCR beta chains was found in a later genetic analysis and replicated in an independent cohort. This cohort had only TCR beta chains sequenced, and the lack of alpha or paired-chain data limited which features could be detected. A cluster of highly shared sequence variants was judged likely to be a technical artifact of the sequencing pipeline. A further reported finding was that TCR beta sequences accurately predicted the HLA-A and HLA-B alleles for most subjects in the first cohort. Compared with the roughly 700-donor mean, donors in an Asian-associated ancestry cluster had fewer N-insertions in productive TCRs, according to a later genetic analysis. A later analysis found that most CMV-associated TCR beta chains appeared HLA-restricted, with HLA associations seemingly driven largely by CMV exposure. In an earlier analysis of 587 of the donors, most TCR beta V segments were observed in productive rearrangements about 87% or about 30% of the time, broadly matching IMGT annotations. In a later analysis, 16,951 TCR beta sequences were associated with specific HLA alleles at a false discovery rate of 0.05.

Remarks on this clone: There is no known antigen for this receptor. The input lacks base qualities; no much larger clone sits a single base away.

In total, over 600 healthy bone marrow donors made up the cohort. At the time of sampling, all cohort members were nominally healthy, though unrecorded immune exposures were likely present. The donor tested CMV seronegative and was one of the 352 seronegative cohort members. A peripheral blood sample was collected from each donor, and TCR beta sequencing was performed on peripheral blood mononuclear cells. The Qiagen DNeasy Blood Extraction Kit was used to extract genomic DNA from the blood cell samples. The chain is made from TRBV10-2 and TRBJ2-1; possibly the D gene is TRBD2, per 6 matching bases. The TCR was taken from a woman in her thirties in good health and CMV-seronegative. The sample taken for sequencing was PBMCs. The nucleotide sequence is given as TGCGCCAGCAGTGAGGGGGGGTCCTACAATGAGCAGTTCTTC. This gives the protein CASSEGGSYNEQFF.